This TCR beta chain was documented in a study of monozygotic twins with inflammatory bowel disease. This CDR3 region has 16 residues. The germline CDR1 and CDR2 sequences are SGHNT and YYREEE (reference sequence). cDNA was produced in eight separate reactions per sample. Following a re-call of the 5' RACE reads, TCRdb has one entry per CDR3 protein and lacks DNA. The sample table includes 140,000 to 150,000 distinct CDR3 sequences. This TCR came from a human donor with ulcerative colitis or Crohn's disease, or a healthy co-twin of an affected twin (not recorded which). The chain couples TRBV5-4 to TRBJ2-3; TCRdb names TRBD2, which stays unverified in the absence of DNA. The sample was blood. The CDR3 region is CATTDGGLIRTDTQYF.